The 21 T cell receptor beta chains below come from one sample, sequenced in a study of T-cell memory formation after mild COVID-19. TCRdb redid the calling of the 5' RACE reads with MiXCR, one entry per CDR3 protein. The table records roughly 100,000 distinct CDR3 sequences, over 15% of them present only once. The sequenced sample consisted of PBMCs or a T cell subset sorted from them (not recorded which). Source of these receptors: an adult woman who had mild COVID-19 (a few samples of this study predate the infection). Cell type and time point are not known.

The chain combines TRBV4-2 with TRBJ2-2; 7 bases line up with TRBD1. CDR3 length: 17 residues. Germline V lookup: CDR1 LGHNA, CDR2 YNFKEQ. V lost 3 bases, J lost 4 bases, and 11 bases stayed unmatched. CDR3 region: CASSHRRQGESTGELFF. In DNA, the CDR3 is TGTGCCAGCAGCCATCGACGACAGGGCGAGAGCACCGGGGAGCTGTTTTTT.

V usage is TRBV7-9 and J usage is TRBJ2-7; 7 positions match TRBD1. V was pared by 5 bases and J by 2 bases, with 9 bases of the junction left unmatched. The germline V gene has CDR1 SEHNR and CDR2 FQNEAQ (reference sequence). This CDR3 comprises 15 residues. The CDR3 reads CASSRLGQNTYEQYF. The CDR3 DNA reads TGTGCCAGCAGCCGATTGGGACAGAATACCTACGAGCAGTACTTC. The variable domain in full, completed from reference TRBV7-9 and TRBJ2-7, reads DTGVSQNPRHKITKRGQNVTFRCDPISEHNRLYWYRQTLGQGPEFLTYFQNEAQLEKSRLLSDRFSAERPKGSFSTLEIQRTEQGDSAMYLCASSRLGQNTYEQYFGPGTRLTVT.

The chain carries TRBV30 and TRBJ2-7; D may be TRBD2 (6 bases). V was shortened by 7 bases and J by 1 base, with 14 bases between the two germline ends. This CDR3 region has 13 residues. The germline V gene encodes CDR1 GTSNPN and CDR2 SVGIG (reference sequence). This CDR3 is CASGLSPSYEQYF. The CDR3 DNA sequence: TGTGCCTCGGGACTCTCCCCTTCCTACGAGCAGTACTTC.

This clonotype was recorded a few times. The chain carries TRBV12-5 and TRBJ2-1, with D unclear. This CDR3 contains 13 residues. From germline, CDR1 is LGHNT and CDR2 FRNRAP. V was pared by 1 base and J by 5 bases, with 6 bases between. CDR3 in amino acids: CASGLGRDNEQFF. The CDR3 nucleotides are TGTGCTAGTGGTTTGGGACGAGACAATGAGCAGTTCTTC.

In its sample, this clonotype was seen many times. The V gene is TRBV6-6, the J gene TRBJ2-1; D might be TRBD1 (6 bases). CDR3 length: 13 residues. With 8 bases removed from V and 6 bases from J, the gap between germline ends came to 14 bases. Germline CDR1 is MNHNY and CDR2 is SVGAGI (reference sequence). Written as DNA, the CDR3 is TGTGCCAGCCGAGCAGGGGTGAGCAATGAGCAGTTCTTC. It codes for CASRAGVSNEQFF.

The rearrangement joins TRBV29-1 to TRBJ2-3; maybe TRBD1 (6 bases). The germline gives CDR1 SQVTM, CDR2 ANQGSEA. The CDR3 totals 14 residues. V dropped 7 bases and J dropped 0 bases, with 14 bases sitting between them. In DNA, the CDR3 is TGCAGCGCAGCGGACAGCTCTAGCACAGATACGCAGTATTTT. This encodes CSAADSSSTDTQYF.

This clonotype was seen only a few times. The chain combines TRBV4-3 with TRBJ2-7, with D possibly matching TRBD2 (6 bases). Germline CDR1 and CDR2: LGHNA and YSLEER. The CDR3 spans 13 residues. Deletions cut 1 base from V and 4 bases from J, with 8 bases between. CDR3 DNA: TGCGCCAGCAGCCAAGGGAGGGTTTACGAGCAGTACTTC. Protein: CASSQGRVYEQYF.

This clonotype has more than one count but fewer than ten. J is TRBJ2-1 and V is TRBV6-1; D not certain. The CDR3 totals 16 residues. The germline V gene encodes CDR1 MNHNS and CDR2 SASEGT. Trimming cost V 2 bases and J 4 bases, with 15 bases left between them. The CDR3 DNA is TGTGCCAGCAGTGAATCCCGGTCATGGGGATACAATGAGCAGTTCTTC. Protein sequence: CASSESRSWGYNEQFF.

The rearrangement joins TRBV12-3 or TRBV12-4 to TRBJ2-1; 14 bases fit TRBD2. With 4 bases clipped from V and 6 bases from J, the junction kept 2 bases outside the gene matches. CDR3 size: 15 residues. This CDR3 reads CASSWTSGRFNEQFF. The CDR3 coding sequence is TGTGCCAGCAGTTGGACTAGCGGGAGGTTCAATGAGCAGTTCTTC.

This clonotype turned up a few times. The rearrangement joins TRBV7-6 to TRBJ2-5; TRBD1 or TRBD2 may be the D gene (5 bases each). Germline-derived CDR1 and CDR2 are SGHVS and FNYEAQ. V lost 1 base, J lost 4 bases, and 16 bases lay in between. CDR3 size: 16 residues. The CDR3 spells CASSLVVPLGRETQYF. In DNA, the CDR3 is TGTGCCAGCAGCTTAGTTGTGCCATTGGGACGAGAGACCCAGTACTTC.

The chain recombines TRBV24-1 with TRBJ2-1; 8 bases align to TRBD2. This CDR3 is built from 18 residues. Losses at the gene ends were 5 bases for V and 0 bases for J; bases not matched to a gene: 11. The germline V gene has CDR1 KGHDR and CDR2 SFDVKD. The chain's CDR3 is CATSGRAGGQISYNEQFF. The CDR3 DNA reads TGTGCCACCAGTGGTCGCGCGGGGGGCCAGATCTCCTACAATGAGCAGTTCTTC.

The chain joins TRBV12-3 or TRBV12-4 to TRBJ2-5; no definite D call. The V and J ends lost 5 bases and 5 bases respectively, with 15 bases between them. The CDR3 is 14 residues long. The chain's CDR3 is CASSKTRTLETQYF. As DNA, the CDR3 is TGTGCCAGCAGTAAGACGAGGACCTTGGAGACCCAGTACTTC.

The chain is built from TRBV20-1 and TRBJ2-3; D might be TRBD1 (5 bases). This CDR3 is built from 15 residues. Per germline, CDR1 DFQATT and CDR2 SNEGSKA (reference sequence). V dropped 0 bases and J dropped 6 bases, with 16 bases sitting between them. CDR3 DNA sequence: TGCAGTGCTAGAGATTGGACGCAGGGCCTGGATACGCAGTATTTT. Amino acids: CSARDWTQGLDTQYF.

CDR3 DNA: TGTGCCAGCAGTTTACTGAGGGGAGGTGAGCAGTTCTTC. This translates into CASSLLRGGEQFF. The chain couples TRBV27 to TRBJ2-1; D is perhaps TRBD2 (6 bases). Germline V gives CDR1 MNHEY, CDR2 SMNVEV (reference sequence). The CDR3 spans 13 residues. The ends were cut back, 2 bases at V and 9 bases at J, with 11 bases in the middle.

Only a few counts were recorded for this clonotype. The V and J genes are TRBV7-9 and TRBJ1-2; D unclear. Per the germline V gene, CDR1 is SEHNR and CDR2 is FQNEAQ (reference sequence). This CDR3 is built from 16 residues. V was clipped by 1 base and J by 1 base, with 13 bases between them. DNA of the CDR3: TGTGCCAGCAGCTTAGAATCCCCCATATTTAACTATGGCTACACCTTC. It encodes CASSLESPIFNYGYTF.

This rearrangement joins TRBV4-1 to TRBJ2-5; D possibly corresponds to TRBD2 (5 bases). V dropped 2 bases and J dropped 4 bases, with 14 bases sitting between them. The CDR3 extends over 15 amino acids. From germline, CDR1 is MGHRA and CDR2 YSYEKL. This CDR3 is CASSQNDIGVETQYF. The CDR3 DNA follows: TGCGCCAGCAGCCAAAATGACATCGGGGTAGAGACCCAGTACTTC.

The gene calls are TRBV5-1 and TRBJ2-7; D not certain. Germline V gene sequence: CDR1 SGHRS, CDR2 YFSETQ. This CDR3 comprises 13 residues. V was pared by 0 bases and J by 2 bases, with 6 bases between. As DNA, the CDR3 is TGCGCCAGCAGCTTGGACCGCCCCTACGAGCAGTACTTC. It specifies CASSLDRPYEQYF.

V and J are TRBV25-1 and TRBJ2-5; 7 nucleotides line up with TRBD1. The J segment lost 1 base and the V segment lost 4 bases, leaving 15 bases of the junction unmatched. This CDR3 is built from 18 residues. Germline-derived CDR1 and CDR2 are MGHDK and SYGVNS. The CDR3 spells CASSALKGQQSLQETQYF. DNA for the CDR3: TGTGCCAGCAGTGCATTGAAGGGACAGCAGTCTCTCCAAGAGACCCAGTACTTC.

This clonotype was recorded a few times. The chain recombines TRBV6-5 with TRBJ1-1; D uncertain. Germline CDR1 and CDR2: MNHEY and SVGAGI. The CDR3 length is 13 residues. V lost 3 bases to trimming and J lost 5 bases, with 10 bases between them. In DNA form, the CDR3 reads TGTGCCAGCAGTTATATGGGGAGGACTGAAGCTTTCTTT. Amino acid sequence: CASSYMGRTEAFF.

The chain carries TRBV7-3 and TRBJ2-2, with D uncertain. V lost 5 bases to trimming and J lost 4 bases, with 23 bases between them. This CDR3 has 18 residues. Germline values: CDR1 SGHTA, CDR2 FQGTGA. This chain's CDR3 is CASSHDGFRFGSTGELFF. The CDR3, as DNA: TGTGCCAGCAGCCACGACGGCTTTCGTTTCGGTAGCACCGGGGAGCTGTTTTTT.

This clonotype has only a few counts. The rearrangement joins TRBV7-6 to TRBJ2-3; D gene ambiguous. Trimming pared 0 bases from V and 11 bases from J, leaving 6 bases between. This CDR3 has 11 residues. Germline-derived CDR1 and CDR2 are SGHVS and FNYEAQ. The CDR3 protein is CASSLAQEQYF. The CDR3 nucleotides are TGTGCCAGCAGCTTAGCCCAAGAGCAGTATTTT.